The clone carrying this TCR beta chain was counted between two and nine times. Libraries were prepared by immunoSEQ multiplex PCR; TCRdb keeps only in-frame clonotypes and omits some of them. The sample records 150,000 to 250,000 clones, about 72% being singletons. V was pared by 4 bases and J by 9 bases, with 19 bases between. Per germline, CDR1 LNHDA and CDR2 SQIVND (reference sequence). The CDR3 totals 15 residues. This entry belongs to a study of cytotoxic CD8 clonotypes in ibrutinib-treated CLL. This clonotype originated in a human donor with chronic lymphocytic leukemia. The sequenced sample was PBMCs, obtained after 24 months of ibrutinib treatment. The chain links TRBV19 to TRBJ2-1; TRBD2 might be the D (6 bases). The CDR3 DNA reads as TGTGCCAGTAGTAAAGAACTGACTAGGACGGGTGAGCAGTTCTTC. Protein sequence: CASSKELTRTGEQFF.